Listed here is a single TCR beta chain. This entry comes from a study of response to subunit inactivated influenza vaccine. TCRdb processed the RT-PCR reads anew with MiXCR; each CDR3 protein has one entry. This table holds over 800,000 distinct CDR3 sequences, about 20% found once. The germline V gene has CDR1 DFQATT and CDR2 SNEGSKA (reference sequence). J was trimmed by 3 bases and V by 4 bases; bases with no gene match: 11. The CDR3 has 16 residues. This clonotype was obtained from a middle-aged man who received an inactivated influenza vaccine. J is TRBJ2-7 and V is TRBV20-1; 11 bases fit TRBD2. The sample consisted of PBMCs from blood, taken 5 days after vaccination. CDR3 amino acids: CSAIRASGGQDYEQYF. In DNA, the CDR3 is TGCAGTGCTATCCGGGCTAGCGGGGGGCAAGACTACGAGCAGTACTTC.